This record covers a single TCR beta chain. Its target is not known. The source of the sample is a study of graft-versus-host responses after intestinal transplantation. Repertoires were generated with immunoSEQ multiplex PCR, while TCRdb's copy carries only in-frame clones and drops some. This sample has around 67,000 clones, with under 90% found just once. V lost 5 bases to trimming and J lost 9 bases, with 22 bases between them. The CDR3 covers 15 residues. Germline CDR1 reads SGHVS; CDR2 reads FNYEAQ. The chain couples TRBV7-6 to TRBJ2-5, with TRBD2 as a possible D gene (6 bases). This TCR derives from a human donor who was the organ donor for an intestinal transplant. Sample: unstimulated CD4+ T cells sorted from spleen or lymph node cells, taken before transplant. The CDR3 region is CASSRPGDQTGAQYF. The DNA for the CDR3 is TGTGCCAGCAGCCGACCCGGGGACCAAACGGGGGCCCAGTACTTC.